This T cell receptor (beta chain) was captured in a study of human T cells and chemical hapten exposure. The CDR3 is made up of 14 amino acids. Per the germline V gene, CDR1 is MGHRA and CDR2 is YSYEKL. V lost 1 base, J lost 2 bases, and 6 bases lay in between. This clonotype was recorded many times. TCRdb reanalysed the RACE reads using MiXCR and keeps one entry per CDR3 protein. The top ten hold approximately 2.4% of the sample, which has under 400,000 distinct CDR3 sequences, approximately 5.1% seen once. Noted time point: pre-sensitization, week 0. Treatment given: therapeutic diphenylcyclopropenone sensitization with weekly scalp DPC.

This material consisted of whole blood, taken in connection with sensitization to the hapten diphenylcyclopropenone (DPC). The V and J genes are TRBV4-1 and TRBJ2-4; D might be TRBD1 (5 bases). The TCR sequence derives from a woman between 45 and 65 years old with alopecia areata. Some clones in this sample may be carry-over from other donors' samples. The CDR3 coding sequence is TGCGCCAGCAGCCAAGTGGACACCAAAAACATTCAGTACTTC. Amino acids: CASSQVDTKNIQYF.